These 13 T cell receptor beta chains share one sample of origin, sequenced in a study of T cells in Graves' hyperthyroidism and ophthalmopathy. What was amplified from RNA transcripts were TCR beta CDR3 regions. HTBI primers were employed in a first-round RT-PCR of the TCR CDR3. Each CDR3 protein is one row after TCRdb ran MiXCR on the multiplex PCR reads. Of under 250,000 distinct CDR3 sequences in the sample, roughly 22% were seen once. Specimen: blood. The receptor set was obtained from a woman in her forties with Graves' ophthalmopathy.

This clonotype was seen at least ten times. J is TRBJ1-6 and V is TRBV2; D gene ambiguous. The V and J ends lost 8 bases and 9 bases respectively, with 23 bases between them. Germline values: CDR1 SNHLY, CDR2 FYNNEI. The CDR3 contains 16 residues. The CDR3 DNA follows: TGTGCCAGCGAAACCGACCGCTCCATGGGCCTTTCACCCCTCCACTTT. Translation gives CASETDRSMGLSPLHF.

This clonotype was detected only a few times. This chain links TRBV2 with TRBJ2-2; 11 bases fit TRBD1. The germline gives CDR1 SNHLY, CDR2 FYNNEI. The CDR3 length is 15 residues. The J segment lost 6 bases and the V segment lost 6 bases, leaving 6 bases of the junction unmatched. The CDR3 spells CASREDRGPAGELFF. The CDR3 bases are TGTGCCAGCAGAGAGGACAGGGGGCCGGCCGGGGAGCTGTTTTTT. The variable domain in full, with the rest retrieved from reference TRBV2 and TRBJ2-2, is EPEVTQTPSHQVTQMGQEVILRCVPISNHLYFYWYRQILGQKVEFLVSFYNNEISEKSEIFDDQFSVERPDGSNFTLKIRSTKLEDSAMYFCASREDRGPAGELFFGEGSRLTVL.

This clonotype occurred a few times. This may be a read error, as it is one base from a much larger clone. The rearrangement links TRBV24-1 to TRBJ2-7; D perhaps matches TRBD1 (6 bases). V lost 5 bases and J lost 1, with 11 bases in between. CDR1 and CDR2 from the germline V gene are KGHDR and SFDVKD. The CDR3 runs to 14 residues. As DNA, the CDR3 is TGTGCCACCAGTGGCGGACAGCCTTCCTACGAGCAGTACTTC. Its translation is CATSGGQPSYEQYF.

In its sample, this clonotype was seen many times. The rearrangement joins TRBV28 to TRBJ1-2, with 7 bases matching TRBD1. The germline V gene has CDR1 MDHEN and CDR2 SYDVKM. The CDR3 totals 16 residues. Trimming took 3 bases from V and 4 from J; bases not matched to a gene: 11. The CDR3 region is CASSFPRGRKSYGYTF. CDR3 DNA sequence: TGTGCCAGCAGTTTCCCGAGGGGGCGCAAATCCTATGGCTACACCTTC.

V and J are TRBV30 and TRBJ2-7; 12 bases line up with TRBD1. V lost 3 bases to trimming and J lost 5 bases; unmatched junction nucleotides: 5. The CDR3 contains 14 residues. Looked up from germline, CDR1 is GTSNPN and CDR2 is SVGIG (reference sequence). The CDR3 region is CAWRGTGGAHEQYF. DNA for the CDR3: TGTGCCTGGAGAGGGACAGGGGGCGCGCACGAGCAGTACTTC.

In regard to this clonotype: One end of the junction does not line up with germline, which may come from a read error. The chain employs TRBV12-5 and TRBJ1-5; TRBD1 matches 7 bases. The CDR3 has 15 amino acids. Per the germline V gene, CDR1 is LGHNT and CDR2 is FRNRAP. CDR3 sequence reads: CASGLAQARGQPQRF. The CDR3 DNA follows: TGTGCTAGTGGTTTGGCCCAAGCGAGGGGGCAGCCCCAGCGTTTT.

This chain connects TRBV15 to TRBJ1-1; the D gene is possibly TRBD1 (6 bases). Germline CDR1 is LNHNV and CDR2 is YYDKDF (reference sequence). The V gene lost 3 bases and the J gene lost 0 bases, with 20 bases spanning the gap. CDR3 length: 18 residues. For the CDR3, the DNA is TGTGCCACCAGCAGGGATATCAGGGGCCCTACCGTGAACACTGAAGCTTTCTTT. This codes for CATSRDIRGPTVNTEAFF.

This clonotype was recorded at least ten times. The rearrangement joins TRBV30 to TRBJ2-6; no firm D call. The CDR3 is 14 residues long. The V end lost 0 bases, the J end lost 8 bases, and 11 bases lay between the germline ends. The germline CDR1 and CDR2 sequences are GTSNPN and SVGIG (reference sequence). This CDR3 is CAWSVRGSPNVLTF. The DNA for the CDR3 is TGTGCCTGGAGTGTACGTGGGTCGCCCAACGTCCTGACTTTC.

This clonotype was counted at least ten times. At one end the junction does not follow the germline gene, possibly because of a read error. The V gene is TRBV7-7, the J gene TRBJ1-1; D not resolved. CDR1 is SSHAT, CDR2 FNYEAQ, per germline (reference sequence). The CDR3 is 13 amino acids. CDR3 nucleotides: TGTGCTAGCAGCCCCGTGAGGAACACTGAAGCTTTCTTT. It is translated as CASSPVRNTEAFF.

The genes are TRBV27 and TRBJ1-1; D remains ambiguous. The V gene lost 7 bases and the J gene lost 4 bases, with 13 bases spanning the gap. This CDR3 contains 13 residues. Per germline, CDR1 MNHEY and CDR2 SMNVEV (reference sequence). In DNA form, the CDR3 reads TGTGCCAGCATTGGGCGTGTGGGCACTGAAGCTTTCTTT. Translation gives CASIGRVGTEAFF.

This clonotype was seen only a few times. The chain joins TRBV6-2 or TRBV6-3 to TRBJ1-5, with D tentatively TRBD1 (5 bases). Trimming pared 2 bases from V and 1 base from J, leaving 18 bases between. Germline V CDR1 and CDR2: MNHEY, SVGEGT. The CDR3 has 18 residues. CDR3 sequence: CASSYRQGVSRSNQPQHF. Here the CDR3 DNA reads TGTGCCAGCAGTTACCGGCAGGGTGTGAGTAGGAGCAATCAGCCCCAGCATTTT.

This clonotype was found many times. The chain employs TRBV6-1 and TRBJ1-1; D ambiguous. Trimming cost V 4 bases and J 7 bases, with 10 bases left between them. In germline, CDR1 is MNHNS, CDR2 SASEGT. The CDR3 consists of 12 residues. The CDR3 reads CASSVGGSEAFF. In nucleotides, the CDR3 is TGTGCCAGCAGTGTCGGAGGGAGTGAAGCTTTCTTT.

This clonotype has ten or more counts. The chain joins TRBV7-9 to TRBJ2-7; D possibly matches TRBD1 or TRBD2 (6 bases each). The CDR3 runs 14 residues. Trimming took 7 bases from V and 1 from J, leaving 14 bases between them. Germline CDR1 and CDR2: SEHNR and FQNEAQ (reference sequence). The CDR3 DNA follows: TGTGCCAGCACCCAGGGGACTCGGTCCTACGAGCAGTACTTC. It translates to CASTQGTRSYEQYF.